The 26 T cell receptor beta chains in this list originate from one sample, sequenced in a study of CD8+ T cells in alopecia areata. Extracted RNA was reverse transcribed into cDNA, the sequencing template. Measured with immunoSEQ multiplex PCR; TCRdb has only the in-frame clones, and not every one. The table shows 200,000 to 250,000 clones, with about 57% occurring only once. Treatment described: oral pan-JAK inhibitor, 5-10 mg twice daily. The sequencing used CD4+ T cells sorted from blood, collected at week 4, from a patient treated with tofacitinib. These receptors came from a human donor with alopecia areata.

The rearrangement joins TRBV29-1 to TRBJ2-3; D may be TRBD1 or TRBD2 (5 bases each). V dropped 3 bases and J dropped 1 base, with 14 bases sitting between them. Germline V gene data show CDR1 as SQVTM and CDR2 as ANQGSEA. The CDR3 runs to 15 residues. The CDR3 sequence: CSVEFWGSGTDTQYF. CDR3 coding DNA: TGCAGCGTTGAGTTCTGGGGGTCTGGCACAGATACGCAGTATTTT.

This clone showed up many times. The chain combines TRBV11-2 with TRBJ2-2; 7 bases align to TRBD1. V dropped 5 bases and J dropped 4; count of bases not matched to a gene: 10. The CDR3 is 16 residues long. Germline-derived CDR1 and CDR2 are SGHAT and FQNNGV. The CDR3 protein is CASSGMGQKGTGELFF. In DNA form, the CDR3 reads TGTGCCAGCAGCGGTATGGGACAGAAGGGCACCGGGGAGCTGTTTTTT.

This clone was picked up a small number of times. The chain carries TRBV29-1 and TRBJ1-1, with D tentatively TRBD1 (6 bases). Per germline, CDR1 SQVTM and CDR2 ANQGSEA. This CDR3 is 14 amino acids long. Trimming removed 6 bases at V and 3 bases at J, with 17 bases between. The CDR3 DNA reads TGCAGCGTGGAAAACAGGGTCGGCGACACTGAAGCTTTCTTT. The encoded protein is CSVENRVGDTEAFF.

This chain uses TRBV5-1 with TRBJ1-5; D call uncertain. V lost 0 bases, J lost 0 bases, and 7 bases lay in between. CDR3 length: 15 residues. Germline V gives CDR1 SGHRS, CDR2 YFSETQ. The CDR3: CASSLEGYSNQPQHF. The CDR3 nucleotides read TGCGCCAGCAGCTTGGAAGGGTATAGCAATCAGCCCCAGCATTTT. Combining the CDR3 with reference TRBV5-1 and TRBJ1-5 gives the whole variable domain KAGVTQTPRYLIKTRGQQVTLSCSPISGHRSVSWYQQTPGQGLQFLFEYFSETQRNKGNFPGRFSGRQFSNSRSEMNVSTLELGDSALYLCASSLEGYSNQPQHFGDGTRLSIL.

This clone has just a few counts. This chain uses TRBV10-3 with TRBJ1-4; possibly TRBD1 for D (6 bases). This CDR3 has 14 residues. Looked up from germline, CDR1 is ENHRY and CDR2 is SYGVKD. Deletions cut 8 bases from V and 7 bases from J, with 17 bases between. The DNA of the CDR3 is TGTGCCATCTCCTCCCAAGAAGGGGGTGAAAAACTGTTTTTT. Its translation: CAISSQEGGEKLFF.

This clone was seen a few times. The chain joins TRBV29-1 to TRBJ1-1; D may be TRBD1 (5 bases). Germline V CDR1 and CDR2: SQVTM, ANQGSEA. The CDR3 has 13 amino acids. Trimming pared 3 bases from V and 4 bases from J, leaving 12 bases between. The CDR3 DNA follows: TGCAGCGTTGACCTCGATCAGGGCACTGAAGCTTTCTTT. This gives the protein CSVDLDQGTEAFF.

The chain recombines TRBV20-1 with TRBJ1-1; D ambiguous. Trimming took off 6 bases at V and 4 bases at J, with 9 bases between the two ends. Germline V gene sequence: CDR1 DFQATT, CDR2 SNEGSKA (reference sequence). The CDR3 contains 11 residues. CDR3 sequence (DNA): TGCAGTGCACTGAAGGTCACTGAAGCTTTCTTT. It is translated as CSALKVTEAFF.

This clone has more than one count but fewer than ten. The chain is built from TRBV15 and TRBJ1-2; 8 bases fit TRBD1. The ends lost 8 bases at V and 4 bases at J; junction bases unmatched: 18. The CDR3 sequence is 17 residues long. Germline CDR1 is LNHNV and CDR2 is YYDKDF (reference sequence). The DNA of the CDR3 is TGTGCCACCGCTTCTGGCAGGGGGCGAATTGTTGGCTATGGCTACACCTTC. This translates into CATASGRGRIVGYGYTF.

This clone was detected ten times or more. The gene calls are TRBV7-3 and TRBJ2-3, with a possible D match to TRBD2 (7 bases). This CDR3 contains 15 residues. Germline CDR1 is SGHTA and CDR2 is FQGTGA. V dropped 5 bases and J dropped 1 base, with 13 bases sitting between them. The CDR3 DNA is TGTGCCAGCAGCCAGTCGGGGGGCCGCACAGATACGCAGTATTTT. Translation: CASSQSGGRTDTQYF.

This clone was detected only a few times. J is TRBJ1-2 and V is TRBV15; TRBD1 aligns across 8 bases. The trim removed 0 bases at V and 4 bases at J, leaving 7 bases unmatched. The CDR3 is 16 amino acids. CDR1 and CDR2 (germline): LNHNV, YYDKDF (reference sequence). The CDR3 coding sequence is TGTGCCACCAGCAGAGATATGACAGGGGAGGGCTATGGCTACACCTTC. The encoded protein is CATSRDMTGEGYGYTF.

The chain carries TRBV5-6 and TRBJ2-5; 7 bases align to TRBD1. Gene TRBJ2-7 matches the end of the DNA better, so the J call may be wrong. Germline V CDR1 and CDR2: SGHDT, YYEEEE. The CDR3 covers 14 residues. The CDR3 reads CASSWTGILYEQYF. The CDR3 DNA sequence: TGTGCCAGCAGCTGGACAGGTATACTCTACGAGCAGTACTTC.

This rearrangement joins TRBV4-2 to TRBJ2-5, with D maybe TRBD2 (5 bases). The germline CDR1 and CDR2 sequences are LGHNA and YNFKEQ. Trimming pared 0 bases from V and 5 bases from J, leaving 13 bases between. CDR3 length: 15 residues. The CDR3 coding sequence is TGTGCCAGCAGCCAAGACAGCGCGGGCGGGGAGACCCAGTACTTC. Amino acids: CASSQDSAGGETQYF.

This clone has a handful of counts. This chain uses TRBV4-1 with TRBJ2-1; D is ambiguous. Germline-derived CDR1 and CDR2 are MGHRA and YSYEKL. The V end lost 5 bases, the J end lost 0 bases, and 8 bases lay between the germline ends. This CDR3 is built from 14 residues. CDR3 nucleotides: TGCGCCAGCAGCGCGTCGGGCTCCTACAATGAGCAGTTCTTC. This sequence encodes CASSASGSYNEQFF.

The sample holds a few counts of this clone. The chain employs TRBV7-9 and TRBJ2-4; 8 positions match TRBD1. Germline V CDR1 and CDR2: SEHNR, FQNEAQ (reference sequence). The CDR3 sequence is 14 residues long. With 5 bases clipped from V and 10 bases from J, the junction kept 10 bases outside the gene matches. This CDR3 is CASSQALTGAIQYF. Here the CDR3 DNA reads TGTGCCAGCAGCCAGGCGTTGACAGGGGCAATTCAGTACTTC.

The V call is TRBV7-2, the J call TRBJ2-7; D may be TRBD2 (6 bases). The V gene lost 4 bases and the J gene lost 7 bases, with 20 bases spanning the gap. Germline-derived CDR1 and CDR2 are SGHTA and FQGNSA. CDR3 length equals 15 residues. CDR3 nucleotides: TGTGCCAGCAGCTCCCTTGTGGGGAGGTTGGGAGAGCAGTACTTC. This encodes CASSSLVGRLGEQYF.

In its sample, this clone was seen a few times. The genes are TRBV4-1 and TRBJ1-2; D is unresolved. CDR1 MGHRA and CDR2 YSYEKL come from the germline V gene. V shed 0 bases and J shed 3 bases, with 8 bases lying between them. This CDR3 is 14 amino acids long. CDR3 region: CASSQELEDYGYTF. CDR3 in DNA: TGCGCCAGCAGCCAAGAGTTAGAAGACTATGGCTACACCTTC.

The CDR3 DNA is TGTGCCTGGAGTGGTTCCCTAGCGGGGGGGGTTGAGCAGTTCTTC. The encoded protein is CAWSGSLAGGVEQFF. The chain carries TRBV30 and TRBJ2-1; TRBD2 aligns across 12 bases. CDR3 length equals 15 residues. V shed 1 base and J 9 bases; nucleotides not matched to a gene: 7. Germline V gives CDR1 GTSNPN, CDR2 SVGIG (reference sequence).

V is TRBV5-1 and J is TRBJ2-7, with a tentative D call TRBD1 (7 bases). Germline V gives CDR1 SGHRS, CDR2 YFSETQ. There are 13 residues in the CDR3. Trimming left V 0 bases short and J 5 bases short, with 9 bases between. Here the CDR3 DNA reads TGCGCCAGCAGCTTGGCCAGGGGGGACGAGCAGTACTTC. This sequence encodes CASSLARGDEQYF.

This sequence joins TRBV6-1 and TRBJ1-5; a possible D gene is TRBD1 (5 bases). V lost 6 bases and J lost 3, with 15 bases in between. This CDR3 spans 15 amino acids. Germline CDR1 and CDR2: MNHNS and SASEGT. CDR3 in DNA: TGTGCCAGCAGCTCCCAGGGATTGTCCAATCAGCCCCAGCATTTT. It is translated as CASSSQGLSNQPQHF.

The V gene is TRBV5-1, the J gene TRBJ1-1; D remains ambiguous. CDR1 and CDR2 (germline): SGHRS, YFSETQ. Trimming stripped 0 bases from V and 7 bases from J, with 4 bases between. This CDR3 spans 11 amino acids. The CDR3, as DNA: TGCGCCAGCAGCTTGGGCAATGAAGCTTTCTTT. It encodes CASSLGNEAFF.

The chain employs TRBV28 and TRBJ1-4, with D perhaps TRBD1 (5 bases). The V gene's germline CDR1 is MDHEN and CDR2 SYDVKM. V dropped 7 bases and J dropped 11 bases, with 17 bases sitting between them. This CDR3 comprises 13 residues. Here the CDR3 DNA reads TGTGCCAGCACGGGAGGAAGGGGAGAGAAACTGTTTTTT. Translated, it gives CASTGGRGEKLFF.

CDR3: CSVGEYTDTQYF. CDR3 coding DNA: TGCAGCGTCGGGGAATACACAGATACGCAGTATTTT. The chain has TRBV29-1 and TRBJ2-3; D may be TRBD2 (5 bases). The CDR3 runs 12 residues. Germline CDR1 SQVTM, CDR2 ANQGSEA. V gave up 6 bases and J gave up 2 bases, with 9 bases separating them.

The rearrangement links TRBV25-1 to TRBJ2-6; either TRBD1 or TRBD2 may fit D (6 bases each). Trimming removed 8 bases from V and 2 bases from J, with 16 bases in between. This CDR3 region has 16 residues. Germline-derived CDR1 and CDR2 are MGHDK and SYGVNS. CDR3 DNA sequence: TGTGCCAGCCGATCCGGAGGGGGTACTGGGGCCAACGTCCTGACTTTC. Translation: CASRSGGGTGANVLTF. The entire variable domain, with the rest obtained from reference TRBV25-1 and TRBJ2-6, is as follows: EADIYQTPRYLVIGTGKKITLECSQTMGHDKMYWYQQDPGMELHLIHYSYGVNSTEKGDLSSESTVSRIRTEHFPLTLESARPSHTSQYLCASRSGGGTGANVLTFGAGSRLTVL.

This chain joins TRBV29-1 and TRBJ1-2; D uncertain. This CDR3 has 11 amino acids. With 7 bases removed from V and 5 bases from J, the gap between germline ends came to 11 bases. The germline gives CDR1 SQVTM, CDR2 ANQGSEA. As DNA, the CDR3 is TGCAGCGGCGGAGCGACATATGGCTACACCTTC. It is translated as CSGGATYGYTF.

This clone turned up a few times. The gene calls are TRBV9 and TRBJ1-2, with TRBD1 identical over 9 bases. CDR1 is SGDLS, CDR2 YYNGEE, per germline. The CDR3 runs to 15 residues. With V trimmed by 3 bases and J by 8 bases, 11 bases remained unmatched. Written as DNA, the CDR3 is TGTGCCAGCAGCGCATCACAGGGGGCGGCGCGCGGCTACACCTTC. Its translation is CASSASQGAARGYTF.

The CDR3 reads CASSGGAEQYF. CDR3 nucleotide sequence: TGTGCCAGCAGTGGAGGGGCCGAGCAGTACTTC. The rearrangement uses TRBV2 and TRBJ2-7; tentatively, D is TRBD1 or TRBD2 (5 bases each). This CDR3 is 11 amino acids long. The germline gives CDR1 SNHLY, CDR2 FYNNEI. Trimming pared 4 bases from V and 6 bases from J, leaving 7 bases between.